This T cell receptor (beta chain) was retrieved from a study of blood T cell repertoires in COVID-19. In the source study's methods: Amplification with reference gene primers provided the estimates of nucleated cell counts. Profiled with immunoSEQ multiplex PCR; TCRdb holds only in-frame clones, not every one. V, J and clone size are those of that table, while D and trimming were read from the DNA. The sample carries roughly 300,000 clones, about 85% recorded once. V shed 0 bases and J shed 3 bases, with 13 bases lying between them. Germline loops: CDR1 SGHNT, CDR2 YYREEE (reference sequence). CDR3 length: 15 residues.

The chain is built from TRBV5-4 and TRBJ2-7; a possible D gene is TRBD1 (6 bases). Sequenced input: peripheral blood. This clonotype was sampled from a human donor in a cohort sampled during active COVID-19. The CDR3 loop is CASSLGVDSYYEQYF. The CDR3 DNA is TGTGCCAGCAGCTTGGGGGTGGACAGCTACTACGAGCAGTACTTC.